The T cell receptor beta chain under discussion was sequenced for a study of shared clonotypes between healthy human individuals (dated by TCRdb to between 2020 and 2021). Concerning the study at large: The cohort comprised a couple of women and a few men aged 18 to 49 years. To estimate repertoire size and how much clonotype sharing occurs between individuals, the study deeply sequenced the blood TCR repertoires of several healthy adults. To increase sequencing depth and limit assay-specific biases, TCR repertoire library preparation and sequencing were carried out by different laboratories using diverse techniques. Per donor, leukapheresis produced somewhere between about 0.94 and 8.9 billion PBMCs. For each donor, CD4 naive and CD4 memory were each given three plates, CD8 naive was given two plates, and CD8 memory was given one plate.

CDR1 LNHDA and CDR2 SQIVND are derived from the germline V gene (reference sequence). The CDR3 sequence holds 13 residues, the cysteine and phenylalanine included. Here the CDR3 DNA is all that survives: 39 bases in frame from base 1. V gives up 6 bases and J gives up 8 bases, and the segment between their germline ends measures 15 bases. Using the deep immunoSEQ assay, TCR CDR3 regions were amplified from genomic DNA by multiplex PCR. Extracted genomic DNA from each cell subset was spread evenly across all wells of several immunoSEQ 96-well plates, with each plate serving as a replicate. For sorted subsets, 200 to 250 ng of genomic DNA, equivalent to tens of thousands of T cell genomes, went into each replicate PCR. Purified libraries were measured with a Qubit 3.0 fluorometer, size-checked on a Bioanalyzer 2100, and measured again with the KAPA Library Quantification kit. Each immunoSEQ 96-well plate was sequenced on its own single-read 150-cycle Illumina NextSeq 550 flow cell. From the authors' description of their analysis: Because the immunoSEQ output held only junctional sequences and lacked quality scores, the filtering could not match the filtering applied to full-length reads. Sequences were annotated with PyIR, a Python wrapper for IgBLAST v1.9, and V/J genes and CDR3 were assigned using IMGT germline references. Any read was removed if the V/J assignment was weak (E-value above 1e-6), the CDR3 was missing, or the read contained stop codons, out-of-frame junctions, or ambiguous translated residues. V3J clonotypes were defined by identical inferred V gene, J gene, and CDR3 amino acid sequence. Percentage overlap between repertoires was calculated by dividing the number of shared unique clonotypes by the size of the smaller repertoire. Repertoire richness was assessed with RTK rarefaction, the Chao1 estimator, and Recon v2.1 estimates of unobserved clonotypes. Generation probabilities were computed with OLGA for all TCRbeta clonotypes obtained by the gDNA method from several donors. Sourced from immuneACCESS, this table was stored by TCRdb with only in-frame sequences that have V and J called. A share of the clones is absent; for the studies checked, an unresolved V gene accounts for under half, and the remainder has no known explanation. V and J calls and clone size are as listed in that table; D and trimming were resolved from the DNA. The sample includes 600,000 to 750,000 clones, with approximately 72% observed a single time. Together, the top ten hold about 1.7% of the sample.

What the research found in general, with its limitations: Across four donors, roughly 5.4% of naive CD4, 3.5% of naive CD8, 2.3% of memory CD4, and 0.4% of memory CD8 clonotypes were shared. Sampling was restricted to blood, and TCR repertoires in tissue are likely to differ from TCR repertoires in blood. Clonotypes shared by all four sorted-subset donors showed higher generation probabilities than non-shared clonotypes. Naive subsets generally had larger estimated clonotype richness than memory subsets did. Incomplete sequencing was indicated by rarefaction of sorted-subset datasets, despite the large sequencing depth. Because the study included only a small number of donors, the genetic and exposure-history diversity represented was limited. Pairwise subsampling indicated that sequencing depth was expected to affect the degree of clonotype sharing among donors.

Notes on this clone: There is no known antigen for this receptor. Base qualities are not at hand, and no much larger clone is one base apart.

Healthy HIV-negative adults with no recently reported acute infections or vaccinations were included as donors. All donors were Caucasian adults living in Nashville, Tennessee, USA. CD4+ T cells were enriched through magnetic negative selection, after which naive cells were positively selected on CD45RA and the remaining negative fraction served as the memory subset. Blood was collected by leukapheresis, and PBMCs were isolated by Ficoll-Histopaque density gradient centrifugation and then cryopreserved in liquid nitrogen vapor phase. Analytical flow cytometry was used to check the purity and quantity of every magnetically sorted T cell population. Each sorted fraction had its genomic DNA isolated and then quantified by UV absorbance on a Nanodrop 2000c.

Sequencing was carried out using memory CD4+ T cells sorted from blood. Sample cell subset or site, as interpreted from the label and publication: CD45RA-negative fraction. This receptor was identified in a woman aged 25 to 39 in good health. This receptor chain uses TRBV19 and TRBJ2-3; TRBD2 is perhaps the D gene, given 6 matching bases. For the CDR3, the sequence is CASRLSGGGTQYF. The DNA sequence is as follows: TGTGCCAGTAGACTTAGCGGCGGTGGTACGCAGTATTTT.